The T cell receptor beta chain described here comes from a study of regulatory T cells in long-lasting Graves disease. Whole-study results and caveats: Persistent Graves' patients had lower TCR diversity than newly diagnosed ones. Favoring TRBV28, TRBJ1-2 and TRBJ2-5 was a feature seen in persistent disease.

This sample's time point: persistent/refractory GD, antithyroid drugs over 5 years with positive TRAb. There was RNA extracted from PBMCs, and the TCR library was made from it. Diagnoses of Graves' disease were made by American Thyroid Association guidelines. Through Arm-PCR of CDR3 regions and iRepertoire HTBI primers, TCR beta libraries were built. Authors' analysis steps: The samples included around 62 TRBV and 14 TRBJ segments. From the multiplex PCR reads, TCRdb called clonotypes with MiXCR, one entry per CDR3 protein. What appears here as the V and J calls and clone size reflects TCRdb's work, not the paper's. The repertoire consists of roughly 450,000 distinct CDR3 sequences, with around 22% occurring once and the leading ten covering 26%. The germline V gene has CDR1 DFQATT and CDR2 SNEGSKA (reference sequence). The CDR3 has 12 amino acids. Trimming cost V 6 bases and J 6 bases, with 15 bases left between them.

Of note for this clonotype: Its cognate antigen is unknown.

The source is a female donor with Graves disease. The chain couples TRBV20-1 to TRBJ2-7; tentatively, D is TRBD2 (5 bases). The input for sequencing was peripheral blood mononuclear cells (PBMCs), taken when the disease was refractory, from a patient treated with antithyroid drugs. Here the CDR3 DNA reads TGCAGTGCCGAACGGGGTGGATCCGAGCAGTACTTC. It translates to CSAERGGSEQYF.